This T cell receptor beta chain derives from a study of cytomegalovirus exposure and HLA in healthy donors. Both 60 Vbeta primers and 13 Jbeta primers went into the PCR. The table came from immunoSEQ multiplex PCR; TCRdb's copy has only in-frame clones and leaves some out. Among roughly 90,000 clones listed, approximately 84% were seen once. This clone was recorded only once. Trimming took 5 bases from V and 4 from J; bases not matched to a gene: 4. CDR1 and CDR2 (germline): MNHEY, SVGAGI. The CDR3 sequence is 14 residues long. What was sequenced was PBMCs. V and J are TRBV6-5 and TRBJ2-7, with 11 bases fitting TRBD1. The receptor was derived from a man younger than 35 in good health and CMV-seronegative. CDR3 nucleotides: TGTGCCAGCAGTGGGACAGGGGGTTCTTACGAGCAGTACTTC. As protein: CASSGTGGSYEQYF.